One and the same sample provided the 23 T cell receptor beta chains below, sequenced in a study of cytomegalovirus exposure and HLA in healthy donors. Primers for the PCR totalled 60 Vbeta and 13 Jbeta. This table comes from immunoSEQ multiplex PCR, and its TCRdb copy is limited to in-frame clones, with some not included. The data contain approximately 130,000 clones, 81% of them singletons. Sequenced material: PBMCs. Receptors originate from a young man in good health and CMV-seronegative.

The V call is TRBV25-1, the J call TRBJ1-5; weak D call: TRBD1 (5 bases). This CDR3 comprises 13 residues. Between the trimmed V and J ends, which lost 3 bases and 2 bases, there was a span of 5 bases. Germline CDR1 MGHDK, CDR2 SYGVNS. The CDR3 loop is CASSDRGNQPQHF. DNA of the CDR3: TGTGCCAGCAGTGACAGGGGCAATCAGCCCCAGCATTTT.

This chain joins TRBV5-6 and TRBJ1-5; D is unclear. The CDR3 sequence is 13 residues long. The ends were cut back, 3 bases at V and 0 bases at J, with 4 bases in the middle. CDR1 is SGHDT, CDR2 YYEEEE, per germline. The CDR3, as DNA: TGTGCCAGCAGCTCTTATAGCAATCAGCCCCAGCATTTT. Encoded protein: CASSSYSNQPQHF. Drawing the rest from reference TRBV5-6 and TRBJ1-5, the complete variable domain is DAGVTQSPTHLIKTRGQQVTLRCSPKSGHDTVSWYQQALGQGPQFIFQYYEEEERQRGNFPDRFSGHQFPNYSSELNVNALLLGDSALYLCASSSYSNQPQHFGDGTRLSIL.

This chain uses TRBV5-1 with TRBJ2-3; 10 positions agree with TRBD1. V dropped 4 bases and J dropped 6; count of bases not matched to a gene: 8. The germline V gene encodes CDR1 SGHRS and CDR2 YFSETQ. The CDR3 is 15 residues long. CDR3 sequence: CASSPGGTGADTQYF. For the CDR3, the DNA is TGCGCCAGCAGCCCTGGAGGGACAGGGGCCGATACGCAGTATTTT.

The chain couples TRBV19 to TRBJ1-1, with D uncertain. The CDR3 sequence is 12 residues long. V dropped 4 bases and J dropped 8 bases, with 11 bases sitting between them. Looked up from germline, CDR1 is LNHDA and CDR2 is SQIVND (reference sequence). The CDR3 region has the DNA TGTGCCAGTAGTACCCCCGAGGCAGAAGCTTTCTTT. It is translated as CASSTPEAEAFF.

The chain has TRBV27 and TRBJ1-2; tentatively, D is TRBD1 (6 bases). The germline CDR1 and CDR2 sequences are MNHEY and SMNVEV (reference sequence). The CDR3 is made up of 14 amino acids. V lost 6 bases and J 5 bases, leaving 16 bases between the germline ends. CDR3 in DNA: TGTGCCAGCAGATATCAGGGGTCATTTTATGGCTACACCTTC. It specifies CASRYQGSFYGYTF.

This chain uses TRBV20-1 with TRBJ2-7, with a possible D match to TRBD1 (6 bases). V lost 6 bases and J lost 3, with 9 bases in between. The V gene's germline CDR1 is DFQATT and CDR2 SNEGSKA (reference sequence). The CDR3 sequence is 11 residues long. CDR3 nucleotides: TGCAGTGCCCGGGACATCTACGAGCAGTACTTC. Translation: CSARDIYEQYF.

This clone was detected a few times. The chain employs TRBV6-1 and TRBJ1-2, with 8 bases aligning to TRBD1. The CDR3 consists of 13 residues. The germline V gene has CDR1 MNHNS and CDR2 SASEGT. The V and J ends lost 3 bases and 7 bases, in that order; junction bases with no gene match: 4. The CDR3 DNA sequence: TGTGCCAGCAGTGAGGACAGGGTCGGTGGCTACACCTTC. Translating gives CASSEDRVGGYTF.

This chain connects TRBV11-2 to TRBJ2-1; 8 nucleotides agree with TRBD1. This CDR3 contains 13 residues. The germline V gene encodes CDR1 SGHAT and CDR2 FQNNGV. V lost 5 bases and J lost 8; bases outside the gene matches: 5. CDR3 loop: CASSAQGAHEQFF. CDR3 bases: TGTGCCAGCAGCGCCCAGGGGGCGCATGAGCAGTTCTTC. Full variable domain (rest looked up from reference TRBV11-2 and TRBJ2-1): EAGVAQSPRYKIIEKRQSVAFWCNPISGHATLYWYQQILGQGPKLLIQFQNNGVVDDSQLPKDRFSAERLKGVDSTLKIQPAKLEDSAVYLCASSAQGAHEQFFGPGTRLTVL.

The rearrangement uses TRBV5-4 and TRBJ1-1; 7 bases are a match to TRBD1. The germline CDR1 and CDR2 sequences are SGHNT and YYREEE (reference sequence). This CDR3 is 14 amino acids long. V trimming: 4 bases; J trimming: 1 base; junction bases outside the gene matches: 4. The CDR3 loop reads CASSGGQQNTEAFF. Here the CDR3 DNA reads TGTGCCAGCAGCGGGGGACAGCAGAACACTGAAGCTTTCTTT. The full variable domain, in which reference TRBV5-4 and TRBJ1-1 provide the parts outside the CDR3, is ETGVTQSPTHLIKTRGQQVTLRCSSQSGHNTVSWYQQALGQGPQFIFQYYREEENGRGNFPPRFSGLQFPNYSSELNVNALELDDSALYLCASSGGQQNTEAFFGQGTRLTVV.

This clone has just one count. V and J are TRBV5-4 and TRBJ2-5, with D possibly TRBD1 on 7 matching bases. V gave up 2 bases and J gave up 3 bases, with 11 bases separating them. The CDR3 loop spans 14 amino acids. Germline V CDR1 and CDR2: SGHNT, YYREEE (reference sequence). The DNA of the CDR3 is TGTGCCAGCAGCTTCAGGGGGGTGGAAGAGACCCAGTACTTC. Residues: CASSFRGVEETQYF.

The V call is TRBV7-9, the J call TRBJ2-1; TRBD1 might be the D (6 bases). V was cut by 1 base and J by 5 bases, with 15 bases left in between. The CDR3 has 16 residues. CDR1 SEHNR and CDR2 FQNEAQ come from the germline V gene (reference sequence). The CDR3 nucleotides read TGTGCCAGCAGCTTAGGGGGACACCTAAACGACAATGAGCAGTTCTTC. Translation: CASSLGGHLNDNEQFF.

CDR3 protein: CSVESGSTDTQYF. CDR3 DNA: TGCAGCGTTGAAAGCGGGAGCACAGATACGCAGTATTTT. The chain uses TRBV29-1 and TRBJ2-3; tentative D call: TRBD2 (6 bases). The germline gives CDR1 SQVTM, CDR2 ANQGSEA. V shed 2 bases and J shed 0 bases, with 6 bases lying between them. This CDR3 contains 13 residues.

The CDR3 coding sequence is TGTGCCAGCAGTTCGAGCGGGGGGTACACCGGGGAGCTGTTTTTT. As protein: CASSSSGGYTGELFF. The V call is TRBV7-6, the J call TRBJ2-2, with TRBD2 identical over 9 bases. Germline V gene data show CDR1 as SGHVS and CDR2 as FNYEAQ. The CDR3 contains 15 residues. V lost 6 bases, J lost 3 bases, and 5 bases stayed unmatched. The full variable domain, in which reference TRBV7-6 and TRBJ2-2 provide the parts outside the CDR3, is GAGVSQSPRYKVTKRGQDVALRCDPISGHVSLYWYRQALGQGPEFLTYFNYEAQQDKSGLPNDRFSAERPEGSISTLTIQRTEQRDSAMYRCASSSSGGYTGELFFGEGSRLTVL.

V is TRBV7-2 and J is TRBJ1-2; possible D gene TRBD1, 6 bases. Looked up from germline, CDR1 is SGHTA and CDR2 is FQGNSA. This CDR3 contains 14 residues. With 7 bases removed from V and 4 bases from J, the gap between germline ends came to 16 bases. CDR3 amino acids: CASTEIDRPYGYTF. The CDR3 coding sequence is TGTGCCAGCACCGAAATCGACAGGCCCTATGGCTACACCTTC.

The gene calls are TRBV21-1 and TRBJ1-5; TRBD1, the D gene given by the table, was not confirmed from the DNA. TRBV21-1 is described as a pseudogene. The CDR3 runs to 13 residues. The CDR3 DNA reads TGTGCCAGCAGGGACAGGGTCGGGCAGCCCCAGCATTTT. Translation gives CASRDRVGQPQHF.

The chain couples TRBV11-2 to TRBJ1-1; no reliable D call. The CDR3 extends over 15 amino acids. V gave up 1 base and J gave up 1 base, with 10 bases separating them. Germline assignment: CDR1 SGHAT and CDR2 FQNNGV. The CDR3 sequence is CASSLVLVQNTEAFF. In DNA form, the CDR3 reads TGTGCCAGCAGCTTAGTCTTAGTCCAGAACACTGAAGCTTTCTTT.

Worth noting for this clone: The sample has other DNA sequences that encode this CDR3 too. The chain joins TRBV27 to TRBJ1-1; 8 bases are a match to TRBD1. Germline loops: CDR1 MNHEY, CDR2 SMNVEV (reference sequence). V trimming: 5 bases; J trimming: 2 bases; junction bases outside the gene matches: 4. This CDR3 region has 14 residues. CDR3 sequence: CASSLQGGNTEAFF. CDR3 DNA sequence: TGTGCCAGCAGTCTACAGGGGGGTAACACTGAAGCTTTCTTT.

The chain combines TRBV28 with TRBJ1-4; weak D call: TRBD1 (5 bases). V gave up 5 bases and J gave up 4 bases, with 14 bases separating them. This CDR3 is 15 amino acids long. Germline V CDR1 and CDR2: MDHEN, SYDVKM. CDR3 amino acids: CASSGRRGLNEKLFF. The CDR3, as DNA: TGTGCCAGCAGTGGACGACGGGGACTTAATGAAAAACTGTTTTTT.

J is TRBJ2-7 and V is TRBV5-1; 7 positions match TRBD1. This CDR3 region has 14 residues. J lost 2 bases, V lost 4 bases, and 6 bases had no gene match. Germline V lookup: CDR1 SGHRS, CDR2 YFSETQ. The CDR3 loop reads CASSLRTGPYEQYF. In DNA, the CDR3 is TGCGCCAGCAGCCTCCGGACAGGCCCCTACGAGCAGTACTTC.

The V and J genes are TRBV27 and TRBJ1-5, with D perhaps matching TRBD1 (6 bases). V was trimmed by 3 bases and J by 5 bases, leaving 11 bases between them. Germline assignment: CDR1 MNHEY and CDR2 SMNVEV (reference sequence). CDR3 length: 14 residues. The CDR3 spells CASSFAQGYQPQHF. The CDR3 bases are TGTGCCAGCAGTTTCGCCCAGGGGTATCAGCCCCAGCATTTT.

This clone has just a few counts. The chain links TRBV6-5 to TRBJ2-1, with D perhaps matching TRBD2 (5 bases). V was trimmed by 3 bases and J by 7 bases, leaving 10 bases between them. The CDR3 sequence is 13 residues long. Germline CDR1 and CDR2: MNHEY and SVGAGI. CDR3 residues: CASSYRTPNEQFF. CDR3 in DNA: TGTGCCAGCAGTTATCGGACTCCTAATGAGCAGTTCTTC.

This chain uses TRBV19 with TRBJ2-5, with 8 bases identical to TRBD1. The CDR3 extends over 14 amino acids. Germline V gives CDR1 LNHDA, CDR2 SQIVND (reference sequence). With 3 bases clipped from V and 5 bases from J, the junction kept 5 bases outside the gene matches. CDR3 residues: CASSIGQGSETQYF. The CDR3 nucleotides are TGTGCCAGTAGTATCGGACAGGGCAGTGAGACCCAGTACTTC.

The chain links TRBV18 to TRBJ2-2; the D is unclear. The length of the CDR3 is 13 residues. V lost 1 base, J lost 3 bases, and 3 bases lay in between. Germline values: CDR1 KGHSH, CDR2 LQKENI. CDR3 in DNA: TGTGCCAGCTCACCACGCGACACCGGGGAGCTGTTTTTT. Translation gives CASSPRDTGELFF. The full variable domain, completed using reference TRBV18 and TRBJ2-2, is NAGVMQNPRHLVRRRGQEARLRCSPMKGHSHVYWYRQLPEEGLKFMVYLQKENIIDESGMPKERFSAEFPKEGPSILRIQQVVRGDSAAYFCASSPRDTGELFFGEGSRLTVL.